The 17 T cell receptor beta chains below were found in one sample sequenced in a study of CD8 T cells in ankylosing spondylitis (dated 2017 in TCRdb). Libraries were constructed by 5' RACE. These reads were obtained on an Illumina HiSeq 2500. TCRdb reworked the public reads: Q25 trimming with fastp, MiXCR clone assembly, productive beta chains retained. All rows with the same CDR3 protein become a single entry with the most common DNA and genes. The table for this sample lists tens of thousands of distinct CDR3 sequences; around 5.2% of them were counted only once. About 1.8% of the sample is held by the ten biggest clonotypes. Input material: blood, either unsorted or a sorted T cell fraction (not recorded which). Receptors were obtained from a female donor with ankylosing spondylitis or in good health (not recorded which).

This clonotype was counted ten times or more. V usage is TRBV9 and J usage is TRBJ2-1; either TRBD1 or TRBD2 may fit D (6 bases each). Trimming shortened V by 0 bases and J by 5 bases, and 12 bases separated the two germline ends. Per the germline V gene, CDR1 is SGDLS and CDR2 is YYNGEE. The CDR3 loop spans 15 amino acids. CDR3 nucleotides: TGTGCCAGCAGCGTAGGCCAGGGGAGGAACAATGAGCAGTTCTTC. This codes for CASSVGQGRNNEQFF.

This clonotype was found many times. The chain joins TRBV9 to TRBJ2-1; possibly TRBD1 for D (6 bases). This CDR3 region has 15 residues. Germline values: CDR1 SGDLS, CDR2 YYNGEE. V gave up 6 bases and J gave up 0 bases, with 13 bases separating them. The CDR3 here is CASTPTGNSYNEQFF. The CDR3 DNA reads TGTGCCAGCACCCCTACAGGGAACTCCTACAATGAGCAGTTCTTC.

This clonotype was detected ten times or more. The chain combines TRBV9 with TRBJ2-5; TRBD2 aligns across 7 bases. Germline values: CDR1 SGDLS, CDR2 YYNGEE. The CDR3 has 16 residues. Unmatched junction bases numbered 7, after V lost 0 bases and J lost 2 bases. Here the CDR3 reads CASSVDPAGIQETQYF. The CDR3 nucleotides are TGTGCCAGCAGCGTAGATCCAGCGGGGATACAAGAGACCCAGTACTTC.

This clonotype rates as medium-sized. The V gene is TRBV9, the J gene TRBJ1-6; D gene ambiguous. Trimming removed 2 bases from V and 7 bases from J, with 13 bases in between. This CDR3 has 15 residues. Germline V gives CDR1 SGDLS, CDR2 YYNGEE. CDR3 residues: CASSVADPRNSPLHF. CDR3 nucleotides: TGTGCCAGCAGCGTCGCGGACCCGAGGAATTCACCCCTCCACTTT.

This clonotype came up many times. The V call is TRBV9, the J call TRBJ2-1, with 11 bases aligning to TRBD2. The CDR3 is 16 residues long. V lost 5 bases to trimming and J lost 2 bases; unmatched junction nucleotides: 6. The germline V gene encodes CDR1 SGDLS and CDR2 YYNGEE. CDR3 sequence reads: CASSATSGATYNEQFF. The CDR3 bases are TGTGCCAGCAGTGCGACTAGCGGGGCGACCTACAATGAGCAGTTCTTC.

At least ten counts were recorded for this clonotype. The CDR3 loop is CASSPTGENTGELFF. The CDR3, as DNA: TGTGCCAGCAGCCCGACAGGGGAGAACACCGGGGAGCTGTTTTTT. V and J are TRBV7-2 and TRBJ2-2; 8 bases align to TRBD1. Trimming cost V 5 bases and J 1 base; bases outside gene matches: 3. Germline-derived CDR1 and CDR2 are SGHTA and FQGNSA. The CDR3 has 15 residues. The full variable domain, completed using reference TRBV7-2 and TRBJ2-2, is GAGVSQSPSNKVTEKGKDVELRCDPISGHTALYWYRQSLGQGLEFLIYFQGNSAPDKSGLPSDRFSAERTGGSVSTLTIQRTQQEDSAVYLCASSPTGENTGELFFGEGSRLTVL.

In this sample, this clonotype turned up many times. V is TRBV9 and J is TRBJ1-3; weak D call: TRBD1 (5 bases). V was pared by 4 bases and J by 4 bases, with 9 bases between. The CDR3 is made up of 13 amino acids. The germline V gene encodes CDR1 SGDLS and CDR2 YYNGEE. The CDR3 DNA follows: TGTGCCAGCAGCTCCTACAGGGGAAACACCATATATTTT. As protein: CASSSYRGNTIYF.

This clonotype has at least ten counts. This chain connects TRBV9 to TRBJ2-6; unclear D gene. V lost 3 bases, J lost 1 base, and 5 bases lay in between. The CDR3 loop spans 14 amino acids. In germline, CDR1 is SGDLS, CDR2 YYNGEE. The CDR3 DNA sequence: TGTGCCAGCAGCGCTAGATCTGGGGCCAACGTCCTGACTTTC. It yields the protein CASSARSGANVLTF. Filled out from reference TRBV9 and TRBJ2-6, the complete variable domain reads DSGVTQTPKHLITATGQRVTLRCSPRSGDLSVYWYQQSLDQGLQFLIQYYNGEERAKGNILERFSAQQFPDLHSELNLSSLELGDSALYFCASSARSGANVLTFGAGSRLTVL.

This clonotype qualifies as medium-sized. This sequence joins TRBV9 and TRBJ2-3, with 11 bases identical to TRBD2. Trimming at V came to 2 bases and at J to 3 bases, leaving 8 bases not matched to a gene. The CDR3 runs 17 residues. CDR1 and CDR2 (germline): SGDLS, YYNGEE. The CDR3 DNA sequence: TGTGCCAGCAGCGTCACTAGCGGGAGCCGTGGGACAGATACGCAGTATTTT. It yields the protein CASSVTSGSRGTDTQYF.

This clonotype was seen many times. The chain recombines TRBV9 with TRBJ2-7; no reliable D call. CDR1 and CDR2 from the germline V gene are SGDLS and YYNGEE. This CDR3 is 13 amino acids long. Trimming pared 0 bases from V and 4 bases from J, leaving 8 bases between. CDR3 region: CASSVGGKYEQYF. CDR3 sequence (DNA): TGTGCCAGCAGCGTAGGCGGTAAATACGAGCAGTACTTC.

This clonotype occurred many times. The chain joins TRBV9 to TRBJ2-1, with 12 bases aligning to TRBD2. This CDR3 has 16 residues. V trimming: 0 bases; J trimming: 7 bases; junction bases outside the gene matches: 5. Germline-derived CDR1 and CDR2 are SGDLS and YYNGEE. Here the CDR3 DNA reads TGTGCCAGCAGCGTAGAACTAGCGGGGGGTTCAAATGAGCAGTTCTTC. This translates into CASSVELAGGSNEQFF.

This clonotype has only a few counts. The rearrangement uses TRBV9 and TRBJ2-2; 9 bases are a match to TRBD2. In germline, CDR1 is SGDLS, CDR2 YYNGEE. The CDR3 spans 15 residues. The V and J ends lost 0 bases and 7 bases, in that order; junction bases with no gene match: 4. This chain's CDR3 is CASSVDLAGIGELFF. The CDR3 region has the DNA TGTGCCAGCAGCGTAGATCTAGCGGGGATCGGGGAGCTGTTTTTT. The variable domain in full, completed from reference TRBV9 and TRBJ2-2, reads DSGVTQTPKHLITATGQRVTLRCSPRSGDLSVYWYQQSLDQGLQFLIQYYNGEERAKGNILERFSAQQFPDLHSELNLSSLELGDSALYFCASSVDLAGIGELFFGEGSRLTVL.

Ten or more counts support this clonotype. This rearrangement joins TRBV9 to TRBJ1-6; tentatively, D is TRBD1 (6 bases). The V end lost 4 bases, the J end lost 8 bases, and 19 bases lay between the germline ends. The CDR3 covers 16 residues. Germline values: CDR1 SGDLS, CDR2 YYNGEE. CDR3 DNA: TGTGCCAGCAGCCCGGGACATGGAATGTCCCATTCACCCCTCCACTTT. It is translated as CASSPGHGMSHSPLHF.

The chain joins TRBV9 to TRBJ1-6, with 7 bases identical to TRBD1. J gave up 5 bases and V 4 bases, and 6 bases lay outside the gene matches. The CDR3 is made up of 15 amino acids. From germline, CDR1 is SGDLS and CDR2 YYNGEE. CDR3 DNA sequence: TGTGCCAGCAGCCTTGGGACAGCGAATAATTCACCCCTCCACTTT. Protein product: CASSLGTANNSPLHF.

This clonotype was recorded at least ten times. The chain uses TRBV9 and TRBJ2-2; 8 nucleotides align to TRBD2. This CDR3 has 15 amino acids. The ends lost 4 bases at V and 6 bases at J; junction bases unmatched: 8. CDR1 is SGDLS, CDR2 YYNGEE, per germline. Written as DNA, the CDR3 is TGTGCCAGCAGCCACAGCGGGAGTATTGCCGGGGAGCTGTTTTTT. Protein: CASSHSGSIAGELFF. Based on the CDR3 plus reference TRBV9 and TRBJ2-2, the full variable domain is DSGVTQTPKHLITATGQRVTLRCSPRSGDLSVYWYQQSLDQGLQFLIQYYNGEERAKGNILERFSAQQFPDLHSELNLSSLELGDSALYFCASSHSGSIAGELFFGEGSRLTVL.

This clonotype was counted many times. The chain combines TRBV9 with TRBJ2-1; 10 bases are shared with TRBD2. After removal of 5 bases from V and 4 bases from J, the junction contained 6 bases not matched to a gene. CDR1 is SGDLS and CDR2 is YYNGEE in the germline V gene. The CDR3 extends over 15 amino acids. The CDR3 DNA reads TGTGCCAGCAGGAGAGCGGGAGGGGATTACAATGAGCAGTTCTTC. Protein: CASRRAGGDYNEQFF.

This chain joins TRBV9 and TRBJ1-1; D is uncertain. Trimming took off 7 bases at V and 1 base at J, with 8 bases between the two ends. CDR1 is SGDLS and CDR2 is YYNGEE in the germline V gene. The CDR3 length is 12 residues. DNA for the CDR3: TGTGCCAGCCGACGGGAGAACACTGAAGCTTTCTTT. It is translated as CASRRENTEAFF. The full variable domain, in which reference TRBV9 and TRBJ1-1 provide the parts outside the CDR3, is DSGVTQTPKHLITATGQRVTLRCSPRSGDLSVYWYQQSLDQGLQFLIQYYNGEERAKGNILERFSAQQFPDLHSELNLSSLELGDSALYFCASRRENTEAFFGQGTRLTVV.